This record concerns one T cell receptor (beta chain) sequence. Sequencing templates came from extracted RNA that was reverse transcribed into cDNA. Produced via immunoSEQ multiplex PCR; TCRdb's table is partial and in-frame only. Here the sample spans about 200,000 clones, approximately 38% being singletons. The entry originates in a study of CD8+ T cells in alopecia areata. Looking at the study overall: Twice a day, 5 to 10 mg of oral tofacitinib was administered to treated patients.

Treatment reported: oral pan-JAK inhibitor, 5-10 mg twice daily. Peripheral blood and lesional scalp punch biopsies came from alopecia areata patients. V lost 4 bases and J lost 1; bases outside the gene matches: 7. The germline V gene has CDR1 SGHDT and CDR2 YYEEEE. The CDR3 runs to 15 residues. This rearrangement joins TRBV5-6 to TRBJ1-2, with TRBD1 matching 7 bases. Material: CD4+ T cells sorted from blood, obtained between weeks 30 and 35, from a patient treated with tofacitinib. The receptor was derived from a human donor with alopecia areata. CDR3: CASSTDRKGNYGYTF. CDR3 bases: TGTGCCAGCAGCACGGACAGGAAGGGTAACTATGGCTACACCTTC.